The 8 T cell receptor beta chains below were found in one sample sequenced in a study of blood T cell repertoires in COVID-19. Clones were sequenced by immunoSEQ multiplex PCR, and TCRdb holds only the in-frame ones, with some missing. This sample has approximately 210,000 clones; nearly 90% occur once, and the top ten carry 6.2%. The sample consisted of peripheral blood. The receptors shown here come from a woman aged 35 to 49 who had recovered from COVID-19.

This clone was seen a few times. The chain combines TRBV5-1 with TRBJ1-1; 7 bases fit TRBD1. V shed 3 bases and J 6 bases; nucleotides not matched to a gene: 5. This CDR3 spans 13 amino acids. The germline V gene encodes CDR1 SGHRS and CDR2 YFSETQ. The CDR3 DNA sequence: TGCGCCAGCAGCTCCCGACAGGGCGCTGAAGCTTTCTTT. Translating it yields CASSSRQGAEAFF.

The V and J genes are TRBV6-5 and TRBJ2-1, with TRBD2 matching 13 bases. The ends lost 6 bases at V and 8 bases at J; junction bases unmatched: 4. Looked up from germline, CDR1 is MNHEY and CDR2 is SVGAGI. The length of the CDR3 is 14 residues. The CDR3 loop reads CASSRTSGSYEQFF. Written as DNA, the CDR3 is TGTGCCAGCAGCAGGACTAGCGGGAGTTATGAGCAGTTCTTC.

The chain has TRBV28 and TRBJ2-3; D ambiguous. V was clipped by 5 bases and J by 0 bases, with 6 bases between them. Germline V gives CDR1 MDHEN, CDR2 SYDVKM. The CDR3 extends over 13 amino acids. The CDR3 DNA sequence: TGTGCCAGCAGTGACACTAGCACAGATACGCAGTATTTT. It yields the protein CASSDTSTDTQYF. Full variable domain (missing parts from reference TRBV28 and TRBJ2-3): DVKVTQSSRYLVKRTGEKVFLECVQDMDHENMFWYRQDPGLGLRLIYFSYDVKMKEKGDIPEGYSVSREKKERFSLILESASTNQTSMYLCASSDTSTDTQYFGPGTRLTVL.

The chain employs TRBV6-4 and TRBJ2-3; D call uncertain. This CDR3 region has 15 residues. From germline, CDR1 is MRHNA and CDR2 SNTAGT. The V gene lost 0 bases and the J gene lost 0 bases, with 7 bases spanning the gap. The CDR3: CASSDSTESTDTQYF. CDR3 nucleotide sequence: TGTGCCAGCAGTGACTCGACGGAGAGCACAGATACGCAGTATTTT.

There are a few counts of this clone. The chain uses TRBV9 and TRBJ1-3; TRBD1 agrees at 8 bases. V dropped 3 bases and J dropped 0; count of bases not matched to a gene: 2. The germline V gene has CDR1 SGDLS and CDR2 YYNGEE. This CDR3 has 15 amino acids. The CDR3 region has the DNA TGTGCCAGCAGCGCAACAGGGGGCTCTGGAAACACCATATATTTT. It yields the protein CASSATGGSGNTIYF.

This clone has more than one count but fewer than ten. Other DNA sequences in the sample encode the same CDR3. The V gene is TRBV29-1, the J gene TRBJ2-7, with 13 bases that match TRBD2. Germline-derived CDR1 and CDR2 are SQVTM and ANQGSEA. This CDR3 region has 15 residues. V lost 3 bases, J lost 3 bases, and 5 bases stayed unmatched. CDR3 residues: CSVEGGTSGDYEQYF. As DNA, the CDR3 is TGCAGCGTTGAGGGTGGGACTAGCGGGGACTACGAGCAGTACTTC.

J is TRBJ2-7 and V is TRBV6-5, with 7 bases identical to TRBD1. The length of the CDR3 is 15 residues. With 0 bases clipped from V and 3 bases from J, the junction kept 5 bases outside the gene matches. CDR1 MNHEY and CDR2 SVGAGI come from the germline V gene. Written as DNA, the CDR3 is TGTGCCAGCAGTTACTCGCCGGGGACAGACTACGAGCAGTACTTC. Amino acids: CASSYSPGTDYEQYF.

The J gene is TRBJ1-1, the V gene TRBV19, with a possible D match to TRBD1 (5 bases). Germline CDR1 is LNHDA and CDR2 is SQIVND (reference sequence). Trimming took 1 base from V and 2 from J, leaving 11 bases between them. This CDR3 has 15 residues. The CDR3 nucleotides are TGTGCCAGTAGTATAGGGCCAGGGATAAACACTGAAGCTTTCTTT. The encoded protein is CASSIGPGINTEAFF.